A single sample gave rise to the 20 T cell receptor beta chains below, sequenced in a study of blood T cells in healthy people across ages. A sample-barcoded 5' primer and a J-beta primer mix were used in a second PCR of roughly 7 to 11 cycles. MiXCR, run by TCRdb on the 5' RACE reads, gives a single entry per CDR3 protein. The sample lists hundreds of thousands of distinct CDR3 sequences; roughly 50% were seen once. The sample comprised blood. Receptor source: a woman between 55 and 75 years old in good health.

This rearrangement joins TRBV6-5 to TRBJ1-2, with 9 nucleotides matching TRBD1. V trimming: 0 bases; J trimming: 7 bases; junction bases outside the gene matches: 3. CDR3 length equals 14 residues. Per germline, CDR1 MNHEY and CDR2 SVGAGI. The CDR3 loop reads CASSYSQGARGYTF. In nucleotides, the CDR3 is TGTGCCAGCAGTTACTCACAGGGGGCGCGTGGCTACACCTTC.

This clonotype was detected once. J is TRBJ2-5 and V is TRBV7-2; perhaps TRBD2 as D (6 bases). Germline V CDR1 and CDR2: SGHTA, FQGNSA. There are 15 residues in the CDR3. V gave up 11 bases and J gave up 0 bases, with 19 bases separating them. The CDR3 DNA reads as TGTGCCGGCACCGTCTGGGGGGTTTACCAAGAGACCCAGTACTTC. As protein: CAGTVWGVYQETQYF. The full variable domain, its missing parts supplied by reference TRBV7-2 and TRBJ2-5, is GAGVSQSPSNKVTEKGKDVELRCDPISGHTALYWYRQSLGQGLEFLIYFQGNSAPDKSGLPSDRFSAERTGGSVSTLTIQRTQQEDSAVYLCAGTVWGVYQETQYFGPGTRLLVL.

This clonotype was seen only a few times. V and J are TRBV4-1 and TRBJ2-7; 7 nucleotides line up with TRBD2. J gave up 1 base and V 4 bases, and 10 bases lay outside the gene matches. Germline CDR1 is MGHRA and CDR2 is YSYEKL. The CDR3 covers 16 residues. Here the CDR3 reads CASSPGGRERSYEQYF. CDR3 DNA sequence: TGCGCCAGCAGCCCCGGCGGGCGGGAGAGGTCCTACGAGCAGTACTTC.

The CDR3 here is CSHKAQRANNEQYF. The CDR3 DNA reads as TGCAGCCATAAGGCCCAGCGGGCCAACAATGAGCAGTACTTC. The chain carries TRBV29-1 and TRBJ2-1; D may be TRBD2 (6 bases). The J call is uncertain, as TRBJ2-7 better fits the DNA end. CDR1 is SQVTM and CDR2 is ANQGSEA in the germline V gene. The CDR3 consists of 14 residues.

Here the CDR3 reads CASSPSGSGGGYTF. The CDR3 bases are TGTGCCAGCAGCCCTTCGGGTTCTGGTGGTGGCTACACCTTC. The gene calls are TRBV28 and TRBJ1-2; D remains unclear. This CDR3 has 14 residues. CDR1 is MDHEN, CDR2 SYDVKM, per germline. V lost 6 bases and J 7 bases, leaving 18 bases between the germline ends.

This chain joins TRBV30 and TRBJ2-7; 7 bases agree with TRBD2. The V gene end was trimmed by 4 bases and the J gene end by 6 bases; junction bases not matched to a gene: 12. The CDR3 sequence is 14 residues long. CDR1 GTSNPN and CDR2 SVGIG come from the germline V gene (reference sequence). This chain's CDR3 is CAWTLGRARGEQYF. DNA of the CDR3: TGTGCCTGGACCTTGGGGAGGGCAAGAGGCGAGCAGTACTTC. The full variable domain, completed using reference TRBV30 and TRBJ2-7, is SQTIHQWPATLVQPVGSPLSLECTVEGTSNPNLYWYRQAAGRGLQLLFYSVGIGQISSEVPQNLSASRPQDRQFILSSKKLLLSDSGFYLCAWTLGRARGEQYFGPGTRLTVT.

This chain connects TRBV5-5 to TRBJ1-1, with D possibly matching TRBD1 (5 bases). The length of the CDR3 is 15 residues. V lost 7 bases to trimming and J lost 0 bases, with 16 bases between them. Germline CDR1 SGHKS, CDR2 YYEKEE (reference sequence). In DNA, the CDR3 is TGTGCCAGCCGCCGACCCGGGACGCTGAACACTGAAGCTTTCTTT. Translated: CASRRPGTLNTEAFF.

The chain employs TRBV2 and TRBJ2-3; 7 bases agree with TRBD2. In germline, CDR1 is SNHLY, CDR2 FYNNEI. The CDR3 is made up of 14 amino acids. Losses at the gene ends were 8 bases for V and 2 bases for J; bases not matched to a gene: 7. Written as DNA, the CDR3 is TGTGCCAGCGCTAGCGGTCTGGACACAGATACGCAGTATTTT. It is translated as CASASGLDTDTQYF. Using reference TRBV2 and TRBJ2-3 for the parts outside the CDR3, the full variable domain is EPEVTQTPSHQVTQMGQEVILRCVPISNHLYFYWYRQILGQKVEFLVSFYNNEISEKSEIFDDQFSVERPDGSNFTLKIRSTKLEDSAMYFCASASGLDTDTQYFGPGTRLTVL.

This clonotype was detected once. The chain recombines TRBV20-1 with TRBJ2-5; D unclear. The CDR3 length is 15 residues. CDR1 and CDR2 (germline): DFQATT, SNEGSKA (reference sequence). Trimming cost V 0 bases and J 5 bases, with 16 bases left between them. CDR3 protein: CSARDSASGLETQYF. The DNA of the CDR3 is TGCAGTGCTAGAGATTCGGCTAGTGGGCTGGAGACCCAGTACTTC.

This clonotype has at least ten counts. The chain is built from TRBV29-1 and TRBJ2-7, with D tentatively TRBD1 (5 bases). The CDR3 contains 14 residues. The germline V gene has CDR1 SQVTM and CDR2 ANQGSEA. V lost 4 bases, J lost 7 bases, and 20 bases lay in between. CDR3 sequence reads: CSVAQTTGPGEQYF. For the CDR3, the DNA is TGCAGCGTTGCCCAGACAACAGGTCCGGGTGAGCAGTACTTC.

This chain links TRBV9 with TRBJ2-1; 12 bases align to TRBD2. CDR1 is SGDLS, CDR2 YYNGEE, per germline. V lost 0 bases to trimming and J lost 4 bases; unmatched junction nucleotides: 2. CDR3 size: 16 residues. CDR3 sequence reads: CASSVGLAGEYNEQFF. In nucleotides, the CDR3 is TGTGCCAGCAGCGTAGGACTAGCGGGAGAGTACAATGAGCAGTTCTTC.

This clonotype was counted once. V gene TRBV6-2 or TRBV6-3 combines with J gene TRBJ2-7; D is unclear. The V end lost 9 bases, the J end lost 2 bases, and 11 bases lay between the germline ends. The CDR3 is 12 residues long. Germline CDR1 MNHEY, CDR2 SVGEGT. The CDR3 is CASRRRTYEQYF. CDR3 nucleotide sequence: TGTGCCAGTCGAAGGCGGACCTACGAGCAGTACTTC.

The rearrangement uses TRBV6-2 or TRBV6-3 and TRBJ2-1, with 11 positions matching TRBD2. This CDR3 has 16 residues. V was clipped by 4 bases and J by 6 bases; unmatched bases: 8. Germline V gene data show CDR1 as MNHEY and CDR2 as SVGEGT. In DNA, the CDR3 is TGTGCCAGCAGTTCTCTTAGCGGGGGGGCCATCAATGAGCAGTTCTTC. This encodes CASSSLSGGAINEQFF.

This clonotype was recorded at least ten times. The rearrangement uses TRBV4-2 and TRBJ2-5; maybe TRBD2 (6 bases). The germline V gene has CDR1 LGHNA and CDR2 YNFKEQ. Trimming removed 3 bases from V and 2 bases from J, with 13 bases in between. CDR3 length: 15 residues. In nucleotides, the CDR3 is TGTGCCAGCAGCCAGGGCTCTCTAGCGCAAGAGACCCAGTACTTC. Protein sequence: CASSQGSLAQETQYF.

This clonotype was picked up a small number of times. The junction and the germline gene differ at one end; a read error may be behind it. This chain joins TRBV28 and TRBJ2-7; D uncertain. The CDR3 totals 16 residues. The germline gives CDR1 MDHEN, CDR2 SYDVKM. CDR3 amino acids: CASSFRQKKGSYEQYF. CDR3 DNA sequence: TGTGCCAGTAGTTTTAGACAAAAAAAGGGCTCCTACGAGCAGTACTTC.

The chain combines TRBV5-1 with TRBJ2-1; D gene ambiguous. V was shortened by 3 bases and J by 4 bases, with 11 bases between the two germline ends. Germline V CDR1 and CDR2: SGHRS, YFSETQ. CDR3 size: 14 residues. The CDR3: CASSSNLQYNEQFF. The CDR3 bases are TGCGCCAGCAGCTCTAACCTTCAATACAATGAGCAGTTCTTC.

This clonotype was recorded a few times. This chain connects TRBV9 to TRBJ2-4; TRBD1 matches at 7 bases. The germline V gene encodes CDR1 SGDLS and CDR2 YYNGEE. The CDR3 length is 15 residues. J lost 1 base, V lost 3 bases, and 4 bases had no gene match. This CDR3 is CASSAKGAAKNIQYF. The CDR3 DNA follows: TGTGCCAGCAGCGCCAAGGGGGCCGCCAAAAACATTCAGTACTTC.

The chain recombines TRBV7-2 with TRBJ2-7; possible D gene TRBD2, 5 bases. Germline CDR1 is SGHTA and CDR2 is FQGNSA. This CDR3 has 14 amino acids. V lost 5 bases, J lost 6 bases, and 17 bases lay in between. The CDR3 region is CASSVYGNRGEQYF. CDR3 nucleotide sequence: TGTGCCAGCAGCGTGTACGGGAATCGAGGCGAGCAGTACTTC.

A few counts support this clonotype. This sequence joins TRBV7-2 and TRBJ2-1; possible D gene TRBD1, 6 bases. This CDR3 is 15 amino acids long. The V end was cut by 1 base, the J end by 6 bases, with 13 bases between. The germline CDR1 and CDR2 sequences are SGHTA and FQGNSA. The CDR3 loop is CASSLGTGKGNEQFF. For the CDR3, the DNA is TGTGCCAGCAGCTTAGGTACAGGGAAGGGCAATGAGCAGTTCTTC. The complete variable domain, with remaining parts taken from reference TRBV7-2 and TRBJ2-1, reads GAGVSQSPSNKVTEKGKDVELRCDPISGHTALYWYRQSLGQGLEFLIYFQGNSAPDKSGLPSDRFSAERTGGSVSTLTIQRTQQEDSAVYLCASSLGTGKGNEQFFGPGTRLTVL.

This clonotype occurred many times. The chain links TRBV6-6 to TRBJ2-7; D may match TRBD1 or TRBD2 (5 bases each). Trimming removed 2 bases from V and 7 bases from J, with 15 bases in between. The V gene's germline CDR1 is MNHNY and CDR2 SVGAGI (reference sequence). This CDR3 has 14 residues. The CDR3 DNA follows: TGTGCCAGCAGTTACAAAGGCAGCGAGGGGGAGCAGTACTTC. Translated: CASSYKGSEGEQYF.